The subject of this entry is one T cell receptor (beta chain). Trimming took off 8 bases at V and 1 base at J, with 9 bases between the two ends. Germline V gene lookup returns CDR1 MNHNY and CDR2 SVGAGI (reference sequence). This CDR3 comprises 13 residues. The record originates from a study of blood T cell repertoires in COVID-19. In the study overall: COVID-19 samples from acute and convalescent phases originated in the United States, Italy and Spain. Sample material is recorded as cDNA or gDNA derived from T cells, B-cell-depleted T cells, or PBMCs.

As originally analysed: Amplification of reference gene primers provided the estimated nucleated cell counts. Assay used: immunoSEQ multiplex PCR; TCRdb lists only in-frame clones, some missing. V and J calls and clone size are copied from that table; D and trimming were computed from the DNA. The repertoire holds about 170,000 clones, with approximately 91% as singletons. The clonotype was recovered from a man between 18 and 29 years old with COVID-19, enrolled during active disease. What was sequenced was peripheral blood. The rearrangement links TRBV6-6 to TRBJ2-4; possibly TRBD1 for D (6 bases). CDR3 loop: CASQDRAKNIQYF. CDR3 sequence (DNA): TGTGCCAGCCAAGACAGGGCCAAAAACATTCAGTACTTC.